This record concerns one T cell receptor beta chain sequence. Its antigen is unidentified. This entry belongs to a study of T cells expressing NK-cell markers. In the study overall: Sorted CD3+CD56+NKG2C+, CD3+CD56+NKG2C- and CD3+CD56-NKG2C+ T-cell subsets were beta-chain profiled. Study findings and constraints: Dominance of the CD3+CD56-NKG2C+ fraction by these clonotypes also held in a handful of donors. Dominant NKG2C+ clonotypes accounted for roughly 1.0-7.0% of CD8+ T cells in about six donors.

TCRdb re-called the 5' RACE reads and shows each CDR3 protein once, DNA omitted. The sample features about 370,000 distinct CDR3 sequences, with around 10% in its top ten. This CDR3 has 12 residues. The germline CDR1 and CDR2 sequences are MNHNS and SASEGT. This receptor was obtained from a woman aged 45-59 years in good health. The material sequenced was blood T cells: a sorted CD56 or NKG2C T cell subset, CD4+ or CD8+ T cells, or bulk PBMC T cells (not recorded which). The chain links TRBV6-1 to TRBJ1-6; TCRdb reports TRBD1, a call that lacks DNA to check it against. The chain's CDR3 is CASRTVDSPLHF.